These 20 T cell receptor beta chains were all obtained from the same sample, sequenced in a study of post-analysis software for immune sequencing data. Sequencing libraries made from TCR beta cDNA carried unique molecular identifiers. A single record per CDR3 protein comes from TCRdb applying MiXCR to the PCR reads. In the table there are 650,000 to 900,000 distinct CDR3 sequences, around 42% of which are singletons. General study findings and limits: TRBV5-6, TRBV5-1 and TRBV20-1 belonged to a set of about 5 TRBV segments that were more frequent in patients than controls.

Their antigens are not known. The sequenced material came from blood. Receptors were obtained from a girl under 18 with multiple sclerosis.

V usage is TRBV20-1 and J usage is TRBJ1-4; tentative D call: TRBD1 (6 bases). CDR1 and CDR2 from the germline V gene are DFQATT and SNEGSKA (reference sequence). The germline V and J ends were trimmed by 3 bases and 5 bases, with 16 bases remaining between them. This CDR3 has 15 amino acids. DNA for the CDR3: TGCAGTGCTAGTACCCTGACAGGACCCAATGAAAAACTGTTTTTT. Translating gives CSASTLTGPNEKLFF.

The chain links TRBV6-6 to TRBJ2-4; TRBD1 matches 8 bases. With the DNA end fitting TRBJ2-7 better, the J assignment may be wrong. The CDR3 extends over 14 amino acids. From germline, CDR1 is MNHNY and CDR2 SVGAGI (reference sequence). The CDR3 loop is CASSYSGRGHEQYF. Written as DNA, the CDR3 is TGTGCCAGCAGTTACTCAGGCAGGGGGCACGAGCAGTACTTC.

Only a few counts were recorded for this clonotype. The gene calls are TRBV20-1 and TRBJ2-3; no definite D call. Trimming took off 0 bases at V and 6 bases at J, with 13 bases between the two ends. Germline loops: CDR1 DFQATT, CDR2 SNEGSKA (reference sequence). The CDR3 totals 14 residues. CDR3: CSARDRVFQDTQYF. The CDR3, as DNA: TGCAGTGCTAGAGATCGGGTGTTCCAGGATACGCAGTATTTT.

This chain links TRBV7-4 with TRBJ2-7; the D gene is possibly TRBD2 (6 bases). Germline lookup yields CDR1 SGHVT and CDR2 SQSDAQ. The CDR3 runs 16 residues. V shed 2 bases and J shed 0 bases, with 14 bases lying between them. The CDR3 loop reads CASSLRGIGGSYEQYF. In DNA form, the CDR3 reads TGTGCCAGCAGCTTACGGGGAATCGGGGGCTCCTACGAGCAGTACTTC.

This sequence joins TRBV7-2 and TRBJ2-1, with D hard to call. Deletions cut 2 bases from V and 0 bases from J, with 11 bases between. In germline, CDR1 is SGHTA, CDR2 FQGNSA. This CDR3 contains 16 residues. The CDR3 nucleotides are TGTGCCAGCAGCTTAAGTGCTTCCTACTCCTACAATGAGCAGTTCTTC. Translated, it gives CASSLSASYSYNEQFF.

This clonotype was observed a few times. V usage is TRBV20-1 and J usage is TRBJ1-2; TRBD1 is a possible D gene (5 bases). V was shortened by 0 bases and J by 6 bases, with 14 bases between the two germline ends. CDR3 length: 14 amino acids. Germline V gene lookup returns CDR1 DFQATT and CDR2 SNEGSKA (reference sequence). CDR3 DNA: TGCAGTGCTAGAGACTGGGGCGGAAGGGATGGCTACACCTTC. Its translation is CSARDWGGRDGYTF.

This chain uses TRBV6-1 with TRBJ2-1; D is perhaps TRBD2 (6 bases). V was shortened by 2 bases and J by 2 bases, with 13 bases between the two germline ends. Germline V gives CDR1 MNHNS, CDR2 SASEGT. The CDR3 sequence is 16 residues long. This CDR3 reads CASSELAGLTYNEQFF. In DNA, the CDR3 is TGTGCCAGCAGTGAACTGGCGGGACTGACCTACAATGAGCAGTTCTTC.

The chain couples TRBV29-1 to TRBJ2-2, with 7 nucleotides matching TRBD1. V shed 7 bases, J shed 6 bases, and the junction held 11 bases outside the gene matches. Germline V gives CDR1 SQVTM, CDR2 ANQGSEA. The CDR3 loop spans 14 amino acids. As DNA, the CDR3 is TGCAGCGCCCTTGCCACAGGGGCCGCCGGGGAGCTGTTTTTT. Its translation is CSALATGAAGELFF.

This clonotype occurred a few times. DNA of the CDR3: TGTGCCAGCAGCTTACAAATCTTCAGCACAGATACGCAGTATTTT. Its translation is CASSLQIFSTDTQYF. This sequence joins TRBV7-2 and TRBJ2-3; no clear D. Germline CDR1 and CDR2: SGHTA and FQGNSA. Trimming took 2 bases from V and 0 from J, leaving 9 bases between them. This CDR3 has 15 residues.

The chain couples TRBV12-3 or TRBV12-4 to TRBJ2-1; 7 nucleotides match TRBD2. With 3 bases clipped from V and 2 bases from J, the junction kept 7 bases outside the gene matches. The CDR3 sequence is 16 residues long. CDR3 sequence: CASSFGGSVTYNEQFF. The CDR3 nucleotides are TGTGCCAGCAGTTTTGGCGGGAGCGTCACCTACAATGAGCAGTTCTTC.

This clonotype has a single count. The V gene is TRBV6-1, the J gene TRBJ1-2; D is uncertain. Trimming stripped 7 bases from V and 7 bases from J, with 13 bases between. The CDR3 covers 12 residues. Germline CDR1 is MNHNS and CDR2 is SASEGT. In nucleotides, the CDR3 is TGTGCCAGCACCGACACAACTAGTGGCTACACCTTC. This sequence encodes CASTDTTSGYTF.

This clonotype was counted a few times. The chain employs TRBV3-1 and TRBJ2-7; 11 bases line up with TRBD2. V shed 4 bases, J shed 0 bases, and the junction held 5 bases outside the gene matches. The CDR3 consists of 16 residues. Germline-derived CDR1 and CDR2 are LGHDT and YNNKEL (reference sequence). Here the CDR3 DNA reads TGTGCCAGCAGCCTCGTAGCGGGAGGGGGCTCCTACGAGCAGTACTTC. Translation: CASSLVAGGGSYEQYF.

The chain joins TRBV4-1 to TRBJ1-1; D is unresolved. CDR3 length equals 13 residues. From germline, CDR1 is MGHRA and CDR2 YSYEKL. Trimming pared 0 bases from V and 10 bases from J, leaving 12 bases between. CDR3 sequence (DNA): TGCGCCAGCAGCCAAGATTTAAGGGAAGGAGCTTTCTTT. Protein: CASSQDLREGAFF.

The chain combines TRBV10-3 with TRBJ1-1; D unresolved. Trimming left V 4 bases short and J 1 base short, with 7 bases between. CDR1 ENHRY and CDR2 SYGVKD come from the germline V gene. The CDR3 is 13 residues long. CDR3 nucleotides: TGTGCCATCAGTGTCGGGAGGAACACTGAAGCTTTCTTT. This translates into CAISVGRNTEAFF.

This clonotype came up a few times. The chain carries TRBV29-1 and TRBJ1-4, with D maybe TRBD1 (5 bases). The CDR3 is 13 amino acids. The germline CDR1 and CDR2 sequences are SQVTM and ANQGSEA. The V end was cut by 6 bases, the J end by 12 bases, with 20 bases between. The CDR3 coding sequence is TGCAGCGTGACCGGGACGGCTGGTCGGGAACTGTTTTTT. Translating gives CSVTGTAGRELFF. Full variable domain (rest looked up from reference TRBV29-1 and TRBJ1-4): SAVISQKPSRDICQRGTSLTIQCQVDSQVTMMFWYRQQPGQSLTLIATANQGSEATYESGFVIDKFPISRPNLTFSTLTVSNMSPEDSSIYLCSVTGTAGRELFFGSGTQLSVL.

This clonotype has a handful of counts. The chain links TRBV6-2 or TRBV6-3 to TRBJ1-2; D is uncertain. This CDR3 has 13 amino acids. Germline CDR1 and CDR2: MNHEY and SVGEGT. V dropped 7 bases and J dropped 8 bases, with 17 bases sitting between them. The CDR3 DNA follows: TGTGCCAGCACCTTCTTGGGTAACGACGGCTACACCTTC. Encoded protein: CASTFLGNDGYTF.

The chain links TRBV29-1 to TRBJ2-7; no definite D call. V was trimmed by 1 base and J by 6 bases, leaving 10 bases between them. CDR1 SQVTM and CDR2 ANQGSEA come from the germline V gene. The CDR3 is made up of 12 amino acids. The CDR3 sequence is CSVEVAGAEQYF. CDR3 in DNA: TGCAGCGTTGAAGTGGCAGGAGCCGAGCAGTACTTC.

The chain employs TRBV7-9 and TRBJ2-1, with 10 bases identical to TRBD2. CDR1 and CDR2 from the germline V gene are SEHNR and FQNEAQ (reference sequence). Unmatched junction bases numbered 7, after V lost 5 bases and J lost 0 bases. CDR3 length equals 17 residues. The CDR3 reads CASSRNSGRPSYNEQFF. The CDR3 bases are TGTGCCAGCAGCAGAAATAGCGGGAGGCCCTCCTACAATGAGCAGTTCTTC.

This chain joins TRBV12-3 or TRBV12-4 and TRBJ1-4, with a weak D call TRBD1 (5 bases). The CDR3 is 12 amino acids. Trimming took 0 bases from V and 14 from J, leaving 10 bases between them. The CDR3 protein is CASSLALKGLFF. CDR3 coding DNA: TGTGCCAGCAGTTTAGCGCTCAAGGGGCTGTTTTTT.

This clonotype has a single count. CDR3: CAITRDRVTYEQYF. Written as DNA, the CDR3 is TGTGCCATCACGAGGGACAGGGTGACCTACGAGCAGTACTTC. The V and J genes are TRBV10-3 and TRBJ2-5; TRBD1 matches at 9 bases. The J call may be faulty, since TRBJ2-7 better matches the DNA end. Germline CDR1 reads ENHRY; CDR2 reads SYGVKD. CDR3 length equals 14 residues.